This is a list of T cell receptor beta chains from one sample in a study of human T cells and chemical hapten exposure. TCRdb passed the RACE reads through MiXCR, listing each CDR3 protein once. The top ten clones hold approximately 4.2% of a sample with about 60,000 distinct CDR3 sequences, approximately 11% of them seen once. The sample here was whole blood, taken in connection with sensitization to the hapten diphenylcyclopropenone (DPC). The origin of the receptors is a woman aged 40 to 55 with alopecia areata. Some clones in this sample may be carry-over from other donors' samples. Each CDR3 is given with its conserved first and last residue. A D gene is named only where the DNA matches it firmly. Clone size is given for some rows only: seen once, a few or many times, or a class if the clone is expanded.

TRBV27,TRBJ2-6,-,-,CASSYSPLWANVLTF,TGTGCCAGCAGTTATTCGCCCCTTTGGGCCAACGTCCTGACTTTC
TRBV4-1,TRBJ2-7,-,few,CASSQVGGSYEQYF,TGCGCCAGCAGCCAAGTTGGGGGCTCCTACGAGCAGTACTTC
TRBV20-1,TRBJ2-7,TRBD2,many,CSPRLLAAYEQYF,TGCAGTCCGAGGCTACTAGCGGCCTACGAGCAGTACTTC
TRBV4-3,TRBJ2-7,TRBD2,many,CASSQEGPVAGGTYEQYF,TGCGCCAGCAGCCAAGAAGGACCCGTAGCGGGAGGTACCTACGAGCAGTACTTC
TRBV10-3,TRBJ2-3,-,many,CAISQQPGEKGPGADTQYF,TGTGCCATCAGCCAACAACCGGGGGAAAAGGGACCTGGCGCAGATACGCAGTATTTT
TRBV5-4,TRBJ1-1,-,many,CASRQGVGDTEAFF,TGTGCCAGCAGACAAGGGGTCGGCGACACTGAAGCTTTCTTT
TRBV5-4,TRBJ1-5,TRBD1,-,CASSQGAGSNQPQHF,TGTGCCAGCAGCCAGGGGGCAGGGAGCAATCAGCCCCAGCATTTT
TRBV6-6,TRBJ2-1,-,many,CASSYRGPGNEQFF,TGTGCCAGCAGTTACCGGGGGCCGGGCAATGAGCAGTTCTTC
TRBV5-5,TRBJ2-7,-,once,CASSPMDTLEQYF,TGTGCCAGCAGCCCGATGGACACCTTGGAGCAGTACTTC
TRBV12-3/TRBV12-4,TRBJ2-1,-,-,CASSLNPDPRYNEQFF,TGTGCCAGCAGTTTAAACCCAGATCCCCGATACAATGAGCAGTTCTTC
TRBV7-9,TRBJ1-4,-,-,CASSPRGSREKLFF,TGTGCCAGCAGCCCCCGGGGGTCCCGGGAAAAACTGTTTTTT
TRBV28,TRBJ2-7,-,few,CASSIQISYEQYF,TGTGCCAGCAGCATTCAGATTTCCTACGAGCAGTACTTC
TRBV7-6,TRBJ1-2,TRBD1,few,CASSQGGRQAEGYTF,TGTGCCAGCAGCCAGGGGGGTAGACAGGCGGAGGGCTACACCTTC
TRBV30,TRBJ1-2,-,-,CAWSPNSGYTF,TGTGCCTGGAGCCCCAACTCGGGCTACACCTTC
TRBV27,TRBJ1-2,-,-,CASAPSGAGYYGYTF,TGTGCCAGCGCGCCCTCAGGGGCGGGCTACTATGGCTACACCTTC
TRBV19,TRBJ1-1,TRBD1,-,CASSMVTEGAVNTEAFF,TGTGCCAGTAGTATGGTAACGGAGGGGGCGGTGAACACTGAAGCTTTCTTT
TRBV5-5,TRBJ1-4,TRBD1,few,CASSLAGTGLRTTNEKLFF,TGTGCCAGCAGCTTGGCCGGGACAGGCTTGCGAACAACTAATGAAAAACTGTTTTTT
TRBV7-8,TRBJ2-1,-,many,CASSKLRGPGNVNEQFF,TGTGCCAGCAGCAAACTCCGGGGCCCGGGGAATGTGAATGAGCAGTTCTTC
TRBV29-1,TRBJ2-7,-,-,CSAKNYEQYF,TGCAGCGCAAAAAACTACGAGCAGTACTTC
TRBV3-2,TRBJ2-7,-,few,CASSQILSETAYEQYF,TGTGCCAGCAGCCAAATCTTATCGGAGACAGCATACGAGCAGTACTTC
TRBV29-1,TRBJ2-6,-,few,CSVSGQRSSGANVLTF,TGCAGCGTTTCCGGACAGCGGAGCTCTGGGGCCAACGTCCTGACTTTC
TRBV10-3,TRBJ1-4,-,many,CATKGLSEKLFF,TGTGCCACCAAGGGTCTTTCTGAAAAACTGTTTTTT
TRBV6-2/TRBV6-3,TRBJ2-1,-,-,CASTWSLGSYNEQFF,TGTGCCAGCACTTGGAGCCTGGGCTCCTACAATGAGCAGTTCTTC
TRBV4-3,TRBJ1-5,-,many,CASSQESGNQPQHF,TGCGCCAGCAGCCAAGAATCGGGGAATCAGCCCCAGCATTTT
TRBV18,TRBJ1-1,-,many,CASSLSLQGITEAFF,TGTGCCAGCTCACTGAGCCTACAGGGAATTACTGAAGCTTTCTTT
TRBV28,TRBJ1-2,-,few,CASTFTPRSRGYTF,TGTGCCAGCACATTTACCCCGCGGAGCCGGGGCTACACCTTC
TRBV5-6,TRBJ2-3,-,-,CASSLAHAGDTQYF,TGTGCCAGCAGCTTGGCCCACGCGGGAGATACGCAGTATTTT
TRBV4-2,TRBJ1-5,-,-,CASSQVAAKPDQPQHF,TGTGCCAGCAGCCAAGTGGCAGCCAAGCCGGATCAGCCCCAGCATTTT
TRBV6-5,TRBJ2-2,TRBD2,once,CSSSPWGGTGELFF,TGTTCCAGCAGTCCCTGGGGGGGTACCGGGGAGCTGTTTTTT
TRBV9,TRBJ2-2,-,many,CASSAGAAGELFF,TGTGCCAGCAGCGCAGGGGCCGCCGGGGAGCTGTTTTTT
TRBV24-1,TRBJ2-7,-,few,CATSDAGAPSSYEQYF,TGTGCCACCAGTGATGCCGGGGCGCCTAGCTCCTACGAGCAGTACTTC